A single sample gave rise to the 8 T cell receptor beta chains below, sequenced in a study of blood T cell repertoires in COVID-19. Produced via immunoSEQ multiplex PCR; TCRdb's table is partial and in-frame only. This table holds 65,000 to 95,000 clones, around nine tenths found once. The sequencing sample was made of peripheral blood. These TCRs come from a man between 65 and 85 years old with active or convalescent COVID-19.

This clone was recorded a few times. The chain is built from TRBV3-1 (or the pseudogene TRBV3-2) and TRBJ2-1, with TRBD1 identical over 10 bases. Germline CDR1 is LGHDT and CDR2 is YNNKEL (reference sequence). This CDR3 comprises 16 residues. Trimming cost V 1 base and J 7 bases; bases outside gene matches: 7. CDR3 sequence: CASSQVPGQGRNEQFF. Written as DNA, the CDR3 is TGTGCCAGCAGCCAAGTTCCGGGACAGGGGCGTAATGAGCAGTTCTTC.

This clone was seen a few times. The J gene is TRBJ1-6, the V gene TRBV27; D is uncertain. V lost 3 bases and J 4 bases, leaving 13 bases between the germline ends. Germline CDR1 and CDR2: MNHEY and SMNVEV (reference sequence). The CDR3 length is 16 residues. Here the CDR3 DNA reads TGTGCCAGCAGTTTGAGGGCCCCCACTTATAATTCACCCCTCCACTTT. Its protein is CASSLRAPTYNSPLHF.

The chain carries TRBV6-6 and TRBJ1-4; 8 bases align to TRBD1. CDR1 is MNHNY, CDR2 SVGAGI, per germline (reference sequence). This CDR3 comprises 15 residues. J lost 5 bases, V lost 7 bases, and 9 bases had no gene match. The CDR3 nucleotides are TGTGCCAGCACCTCATCCGGGACAGGAAATGAAAAACTGTTTTTT. It translates to CASTSSGTGNEKLFF.

This rearrangement joins TRBV6-5 to TRBJ2-7; 11 nucleotides match TRBD2. CDR3 length: 15 residues. The germline gives CDR1 MNHEY, CDR2 SVGAGI. The V and J ends lost 6 bases and 5 bases, in that order; junction bases with no gene match: 9. CDR3 residues: CASRLGSGRAHEQYF. Written as DNA, the CDR3 is TGTGCCAGCAGGCTTGGTAGCGGGAGGGCCCACGAGCAGTACTTC.

This clone was seen a few times. J is TRBJ1-1 and V is TRBV29-1, with TRBD1 as a possible D gene (5 bases). Germline CDR1 SQVTM, CDR2 ANQGSEA. With 7 bases removed from V and 1 base from J, the gap between germline ends came to 10 bases. The CDR3 is made up of 12 amino acids. CDR3 residues: CSAFDRNTEAFF. The CDR3 coding sequence is TGCAGCGCATTCGACAGGAACACTGAAGCTTTCTTT.

The gene calls are TRBV18 and TRBJ1-3; TRBD1 aligns across 7 bases. Germline V gene lookup returns CDR1 KGHSH and CDR2 LQKENI. The CDR3 totals 14 residues. V lost 0 bases, J lost 4 bases, and 0 bases stayed unmatched. CDR3 sequence reads: CASSPPGQGNTIYF. The CDR3 DNA reads TGTGCCAGCTCACCACCGGGACAGGGAAACACCATATATTTT.

This chain connects TRBV19 to TRBJ2-7; D is possibly TRBD2 (7 bases). V dropped 6 bases and J dropped 5 bases, with 20 bases sitting between them. The CDR3 has 15 amino acids. In germline, CDR1 is LNHDA, CDR2 SQIVND (reference sequence). For the CDR3, the DNA is TGTGCCAGTAGAGGACTAGACAGGCCTGCCCACGAGCAGTACTTC. Protein sequence: CASRGLDRPAHEQYF.

This clone has a handful of counts. This chain uses TRBV12-3 or TRBV12-4 with TRBJ1-1; no reliable D call. Trimming removed 6 bases at V and 5 bases at J, with 10 bases between. CDR3 length: 12 residues. CDR3 nucleotide sequence: TGTGCCAGCAGCCGGACTCAGACTGAAGCTTTCTTT. Amino acids: CASSRTQTEAFF.